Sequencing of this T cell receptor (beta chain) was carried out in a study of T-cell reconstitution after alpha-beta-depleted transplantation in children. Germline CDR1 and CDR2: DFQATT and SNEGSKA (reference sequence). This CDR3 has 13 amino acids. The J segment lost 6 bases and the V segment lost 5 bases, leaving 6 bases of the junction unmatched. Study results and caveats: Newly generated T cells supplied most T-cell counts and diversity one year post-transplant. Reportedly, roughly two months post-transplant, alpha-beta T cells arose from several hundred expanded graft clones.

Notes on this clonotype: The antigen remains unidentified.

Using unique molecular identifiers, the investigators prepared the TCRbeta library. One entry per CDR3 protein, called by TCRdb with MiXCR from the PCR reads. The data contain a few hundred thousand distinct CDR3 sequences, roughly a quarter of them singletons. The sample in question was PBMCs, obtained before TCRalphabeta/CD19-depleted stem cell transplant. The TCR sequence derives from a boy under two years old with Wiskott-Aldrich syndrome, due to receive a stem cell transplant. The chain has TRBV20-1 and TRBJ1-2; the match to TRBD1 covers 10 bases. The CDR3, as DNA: TGCAGTGCTGCTAAGACAGGGGGCGATGGCTACACCTTC. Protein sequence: CSAAKTGGDGYTF.